Shown below are 2 T cell receptor beta chains from a single sample sequenced in a study of T-cell memory formation after mild COVID-19. One entry per CDR3 protein, called by TCRdb with MiXCR from the 5' RACE reads. The table includes about 410,000 distinct CDR3 sequences, more than 20% detected once. Sequenced material: PBMCs or a T cell subset sorted from them (not recorded which). These receptors were taken from an adult woman who had mild COVID-19 (a few samples of this study predate the infection). Cell type and time point are not known.

The chain couples TRBV25-1 to TRBJ1-5, with 7 bases aligning to TRBD1. This CDR3 spans 14 amino acids. V lost 8 bases to trimming and J lost 4 bases; unmatched junction nucleotides: 8. Germline V lookup: CDR1 MGHDK, CDR2 SYGVNS. CDR3 amino acids: CASSETGFNQPQHF. CDR3 nucleotides: TGTGCCAGCTCGGAGACAGGGTTTAATCAGCCCCAGCATTTT.

This clonotype showed up just a few times. The rearrangement uses TRBV7-8 and TRBJ2-4; D could derive from TRBD1 or TRBD2 (5 bases each). The V end was cut by 2 bases, the J end by 16 bases, with 21 bases between. CDR1 SGHVS and CDR2 FQNEAQ come from the germline V gene. CDR3 length: 14 amino acids. CDR3 bases: TGTGCCAGCAGCTTAACGGGGACCGGGCCCGGCCACTACTTC. Translated, it gives CASSLTGTGPGHYF.